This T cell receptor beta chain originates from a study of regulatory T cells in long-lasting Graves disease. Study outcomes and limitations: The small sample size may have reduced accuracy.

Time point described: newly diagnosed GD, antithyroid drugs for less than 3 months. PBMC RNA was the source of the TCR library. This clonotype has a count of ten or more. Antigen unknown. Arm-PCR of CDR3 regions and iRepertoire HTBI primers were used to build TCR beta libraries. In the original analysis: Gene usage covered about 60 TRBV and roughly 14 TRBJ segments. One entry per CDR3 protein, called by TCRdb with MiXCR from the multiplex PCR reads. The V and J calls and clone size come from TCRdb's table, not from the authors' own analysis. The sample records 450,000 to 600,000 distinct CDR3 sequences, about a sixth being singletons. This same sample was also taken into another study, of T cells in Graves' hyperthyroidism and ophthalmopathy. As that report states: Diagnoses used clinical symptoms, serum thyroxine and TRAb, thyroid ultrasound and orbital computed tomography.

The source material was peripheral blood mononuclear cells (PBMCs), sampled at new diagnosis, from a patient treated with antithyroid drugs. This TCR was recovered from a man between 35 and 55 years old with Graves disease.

In DNA, the CDR3 is TGTGCCAGCAGCCCAGTCTGGGAGGGAACTGAAGCTTTCTTT. Translated: CASSPVWEGTEAFF. The chain has TRBV7-9 and TRBJ1-1; D call uncertain. CDR1 and CDR2 (germline): SEHNR, FQNEAQ (reference sequence). V was clipped by 5 bases and J by 5 bases, with 15 bases between them. The CDR3 length is 14 residues.